This TCR beta chain appears in the sequencing data of a study of yellow fever vaccine responses in identical twins (dated 2018 in TCRdb). Turning to the overall study: The study precisely tracked vaccine-responding T cell clones in identical twins. What the research found in general, with its limitations: According to the authors, in identical twins the way T cells responded to vaccination appeared partly convergent and partly personalized.

About this clonotype itself: No cognate antigen has been identified for it. The junction does not match germline at one end; this may be a read error.

Library method: RT-PCR. For sequencing, an Illumina HiSeq 2500 was employed. The public reads were reanalyzed by TCRdb: fastp trimming at Q25, MiXCR alignment, in-frame beta chains only. A single entry per CDR3 protein holds the most common genes and DNA from its merged rows. In all, the sample holds about 1,500 distinct CDR3 sequences, and roughly nine tenths of those were seen once. 5% of the sample is taken by the ten largest. The germline V gene specifies MNHNS as CDR1 and SASEGT as CDR2. The CDR3 measures 14 amino acids from cysteine to phenylalanine. The retained sequence is limited to the CDR3, 42 bases, with the frame set at the first base.

This receptor chain uses TRBV6-1 and TRBJ1-1; the D gene is perhaps TRBD1, from 6 matching bases. Sequencing was performed on T cells from blood (PBMCs), unsorted or a sorted subset (not recorded which), taken before or after yellow fever vaccination (not recorded which). This receptor was identified in a young woman who received the yellow fever vaccine. Donor details come from another sample of the same person, matched by shared clones. The CDR3 corresponds to CAISEAGQNTEAFF. The nucleotides read TGTGCCATCAGTGAAGCGGGACAGAACACTGAAGCTTTCTTT.